This T cell receptor beta chain was obtained from a study of T-cell memory formation after mild COVID-19. CDR1 and CDR2 (germline): SGHVT, SQSDAQ. Trimming removed 1 base from V and 9 bases from J, with 13 bases in between. This CDR3 is 14 amino acids long. MiXCR, run by TCRdb on the 5' RACE reads, gives a single entry per CDR3 protein. Here the sample spans more than 110,000 distinct CDR3 sequences, 14% to 15% being singletons. The sequenced material came from PBMCs or a T cell subset sorted from them (not recorded which). This receptor was taken from an adult woman who had mild COVID-19 (a few samples of this study predate the infection). Cell type and time point are not known. This chain joins TRBV7-4 and TRBJ1-3; the D is unclear. The CDR3, as DNA: TGTGCCAGCAGCTTAGGGCGGAAGTCGACCACCATATATTTT. Translation: CASSLGRKSTTIYF.